This passage covers 26 T cell receptor beta chains from one sample sequenced in a study of blood T cell repertoires in COVID-19. Assay: immunoSEQ multiplex PCR; the TCRdb copy retains only in-frame clones and omits some. The profile shows 250,000 to 300,000 clones, 85% of them singletons. Source material: peripheral blood. These receptors were collected from a man aged 45 to 65 with active or convalescent COVID-19.

The V and J genes are TRBV6-6 and TRBJ2-2; the match to TRBD2 covers 7 bases. The CDR3 sequence is 13 residues long. J lost 7 bases, V lost 8 bases, and 7 bases had no gene match. Germline V lookup: CDR1 MNHNY, CDR2 SVGAGI (reference sequence). The CDR3 is CASGRARGGELFF. In DNA, the CDR3 is TGTGCCAGCGGGAGGGCCCGGGGCGGGGAGCTGTTTTTT.

A single count supports this clone. V and J are TRBV7-8 and TRBJ1-3, with TRBD1 as a possible D gene (5 bases). There are 14 residues in the CDR3. V gave up 5 bases and J gave up 7 bases, with 15 bases separating them. Germline V gene data show CDR1 as SGHVS and CDR2 as FQNEAQ. CDR3 region: CASSRDSLSNTIYF. CDR3 DNA: TGTGCCAGCAGCCGAGACAGCTTATCGAACACCATATATTTT. The full variable domain, with the rest looked up from reference TRBV7-8 and TRBJ1-3, is GAGVSQSPRYKVAKRGQDVALRCDPISGHVSLFWYQQALGQGPEFLTYFQNEAQLDKSGLPSDRFFAERPEGSVSTLKIQRTQQEDSAVYLCASSRDSLSNTIYFGEGSWLTVV.

This clone was observed a single time. This chain links TRBV15 with TRBJ2-7; 7 bases align to TRBD2. The CDR3 spans 13 residues. Germline V gene lookup returns CDR1 LNHNV and CDR2 YYDKDF (reference sequence). V dropped 5 bases and J dropped 10; count of bases not matched to a gene: 11. The CDR3 DNA sequence: TGTGCCACCAGCGCAAGCGGGATTACGTTTCAGTACTTC. It is translated as CATSASGITFQYF.

The genes are TRBV19 and TRBJ2-1; 9 nucleotides match TRBD2. CDR3 length: 14 amino acids. V was pared by 7 bases and J by 3 bases, with 4 bases of the junction left unmatched. Per the germline V gene, CDR1 is LNHDA and CDR2 is SQIVND (reference sequence). The CDR3 nucleotides are TGTGCCAGTAAGTGGACTAGCGACTACAATGAGCAGTTCTTC. Its protein is CASKWTSDYNEQFF.

The chain is built from TRBV24-1 and TRBJ2-7; TRBD1 might be the D (5 bases). Per germline, CDR1 KGHDR and CDR2 SFDVKD. Trimming removed 0 bases from V and 2 bases from J, with 7 bases in between. The length of the CDR3 is 14 residues. The CDR3 spells CATSDLARAYEQYF. CDR3 in DNA: TGTGCCACCAGTGATTTGGCCAGGGCCTACGAGCAGTACTTC.

The rearrangement uses TRBV5-1 and TRBJ1-6; 7 bases map to TRBD1. Germline CDR1 SGHRS, CDR2 YFSETQ. J was trimmed by 6 bases and V by 2 bases; bases with no gene match: 8. The CDR3 extends over 16 amino acids. The CDR3 loop is CASSLEGAKGNSPLHF. The CDR3 nucleotides are TGCGCCAGCAGCTTAGAGGGGGCCAAGGGTAATTCACCCCTCCACTTT.

This chain joins TRBV11-2 and TRBJ2-1; D unresolved. The CDR3 spans 15 residues. Germline V gene data show CDR1 as SGHAT and CDR2 as FQNNGV. Trimming left V 5 bases short and J 8 bases short, with 19 bases between. The CDR3 is CASSPPETPSHEQFF. DNA of the CDR3: TGTGCCAGCAGCCCCCCCGAGACTCCCTCCCATGAGCAGTTCTTC.

The rearrangement links TRBV6-5 to TRBJ1-1; 7 bases match TRBD1. The J segment lost 5 bases and the V segment lost 8 bases, leaving 8 bases of the junction unmatched. Germline V gene sequence: CDR1 MNHEY, CDR2 SVGAGI. This CDR3 comprises 13 residues. The CDR3 region is CASVRQGDTEAFF. As DNA, the CDR3 is TGTGCCAGCGTGCGACAGGGTGATACTGAAGCTTTCTTT.

This clone was found once. This chain joins TRBV7-9 and TRBJ2-7, with 9 positions matching TRBD1. In germline, CDR1 is SEHNR, CDR2 FQNEAQ (reference sequence). The CDR3 length is 16 residues. The ends lost 4 bases at V and 7 bases at J; junction bases unmatched: 14. Here the CDR3 reads CASSSSLDRGNGEQYF. The CDR3 DNA is TGTGCCAGCAGCTCTAGCTTGGACAGGGGTAATGGGGAGCAGTACTTC.

The gene calls are TRBV2 and TRBJ2-3, with 12 positions matching TRBD2. Germline V gene sequence: CDR1 SNHLY, CDR2 FYNNEI. CDR3 length equals 19 residues. After removal of 7 bases from V and 3 bases from J, the junction contained 17 bases not matched to a gene. The CDR3 here is CASIRTGNRLAGVTDTQYF. The CDR3 DNA reads TGTGCCAGCATCCGGACAGGGAACCGACTAGCGGGAGTGACAGATACGCAGTATTTT.

This chain joins TRBV7-9 and TRBJ2-7; 9 bases line up with TRBD1. V gave up 10 bases and J gave up 4 bases; unmatched junction bases: 11. Germline V gene lookup returns CDR1 SEHNR and CDR2 FQNEAQ (reference sequence). CDR3 length: 14 residues. The CDR3 sequence: CATETGTGLYEQYF. Here the CDR3 DNA reads TGTGCCACCGAGACCGGGACAGGGCTATACGAGCAGTACTTC.

The gene calls are TRBV5-4 and TRBJ2-1; weak D call: TRBD2 (6 bases). Trimming removed 4 bases at V and 1 base at J, with 12 bases between. The CDR3 runs 15 residues. Per the germline V gene, CDR1 is SGHNT and CDR2 is YYREEE (reference sequence). The CDR3 loop is CASSPGLASYNEQFF. In nucleotides, the CDR3 is TGTGCCAGCAGCCCGGGACTGGCATCCTACAATGAGCAGTTCTTC.

The chain has TRBV19 and TRBJ1-5; no clear D gene. This CDR3 has 13 residues. V lost 6 bases and J 8 bases, leaving 14 bases between the germline ends. Looked up from germline, CDR1 is LNHDA and CDR2 is SQIVND (reference sequence). The CDR3: CASRLTPAEPQHF. The CDR3 DNA follows: TGTGCCAGTAGGTTAACTCCGGCGGAGCCCCAGCATTTT.

This clone was detected once. The chain links TRBV5-4 to TRBJ2-7, with TRBD2 as a possible D gene (7 bases). This CDR3 has 13 amino acids. The germline gives CDR1 SGHNT, CDR2 YYREEE (reference sequence). Trimming shortened V by 5 bases and J by 7 bases, and 16 bases separated the two germline ends. The CDR3 DNA follows: TGTGCCAGCAGGGCGGGGGCCAGTGGGGAGCAGTACTTC. This encodes CASRAGASGEQYF.

The chain combines TRBV2 with TRBJ2-7, with 13 bases aligning to TRBD2. Per germline, CDR1 SNHLY and CDR2 FYNNEI. This CDR3 is 15 amino acids long. J was trimmed by 7 bases and V by 5 bases; bases with no gene match: 8. The CDR3 loop is CASSLGTSGIGEQYF. The CDR3 DNA follows: TGTGCCAGCAGTTTAGGGACTAGCGGGATTGGGGAGCAGTACTTC.

This clone was seen a handful of times. The chain couples TRBV6-5 to TRBJ1-1; D gene uncertain. Trimming stripped 0 bases from V and 0 bases from J, with 5 bases between. The CDR3 is 14 residues long. The V gene's germline CDR1 is MNHEY and CDR2 SVGAGI. The chain's CDR3 is CASSYSEMNTEAFF. CDR3 in DNA: TGTGCCAGCAGTTACTCCGAGATGAACACTGAAGCTTTCTTT.

This chain uses TRBV28 with TRBJ2-7, with 13 nucleotides matching TRBD2. CDR3 size: 17 residues. Germline V gives CDR1 MDHEN, CDR2 SYDVKM. The V gene end was trimmed by 5 bases and the J gene end by 2 bases; junction bases not matched to a gene: 9. CDR3 nucleotide sequence: TGTGCCAGCAGTAGCCGGACTAGCGGGAGACCGCCCTACGAGCAGTACTTC. This encodes CASSSRTSGRPPYEQYF. Full variable domain (remainder filled in from reference TRBV28 and TRBJ2-7): DVKVTQSSRYLVKRTGEKVFLECVQDMDHENMFWYRQDPGLGLRLIYFSYDVKMKEKGDIPEGYSVSREKKERFSLILESASTNQTSMYLCASSSRTSGRPPYEQYFGPGTRLTVT.

The chain employs TRBV3-1 (or the pseudogene TRBV3-2) and TRBJ1-2; possible D gene TRBD1, 6 bases. Germline CDR1 reads LGHDT; CDR2 reads YNNKEL (reference sequence). There are 15 residues in the CDR3. V shed 0 bases and J shed 7 bases, with 15 bases lying between them. CDR3 sequence reads: CASSQDGGGAAGYTF. DNA for the CDR3: TGTGCCAGCAGCCAAGACGGTGGGGGGGCGGCTGGCTACACCTTC.

The rearrangement uses TRBV15 and TRBJ2-2; D gene uncertain. CDR1 is LNHNV and CDR2 is YYDKDF in the germline V gene (reference sequence). V was trimmed by 6 bases and J by 7 bases, leaving 12 bases between them. The length of the CDR3 is 13 residues. The CDR3 protein is CATSTDGRGELFF. DNA for the CDR3: TGTGCCACCAGTACAGACGGCCGCGGGGAGCTGTTTTTT.

V and J are TRBV21-1 and TRBJ2-3; no DNA check was done on the table's D call, TRBD2. TRBV21-1 is flagged as a pseudogene. This CDR3 has 17 amino acids. The CDR3 loop is CASSMALPGLWGFGGYF. The CDR3 DNA is TGTGCCAGCAGCATGGCCCTCCCGGGACTATGGGGATTTGGAGGGTATTTT.

To note about this clone: Compared with germline, one end of the junction differs, possibly owing to a read error. The rearrangement uses TRBV6-4 and TRBJ2-3; TRBD2 aligns across 9 bases. CDR1 and CDR2 from the germline V gene are MRHNA and SNTAGT. The CDR3 sequence is 13 residues long. The CDR3 region has the DNA TGTGCCAGCAGCCCCGAAACGGGACTAGCAGTCGTTTTT. It translates to CASSPETGLAVVF.

Comments on this clone: The same CDR3 is also encoded by other DNA sequences in this sample. The chain couples TRBV5-1 to TRBJ1-2; tentatively, D is TRBD1 (6 bases). The CDR3 runs to 13 residues. Trimming left V 0 bases short and J 6 bases short, with 9 bases between. Germline-derived CDR1 and CDR2 are SGHRS and YFSETQ. This CDR3 reads CASSLGQGNGYTF. The CDR3 coding sequence is TGCGCCAGCAGCTTGGGCCAGGGGAATGGCTACACCTTC.

This sequence joins TRBV19 and TRBJ1-1; 10 positions match TRBD1. CDR1 and CDR2 (germline): LNHDA, SQIVND (reference sequence). This CDR3 has 14 amino acids. Trimming removed 3 bases from V and 6 bases from J; junction bases left unmatched: 4. Written as DNA, the CDR3 is TGTGCCAGTAGTATTAGGGACAGGGGCGCTGAAGCTTTCTTT. Translating it yields CASSIRDRGAEAFF.

The chain uses TRBV5-5 and TRBJ1-1; a weak D match, TRBD1 (6 bases). Germline assignment: CDR1 SGHKS and CDR2 YYEKEE (reference sequence). There are 14 residues in the CDR3. V dropped 8 bases and J dropped 5 bases, with 19 bases sitting between them. The DNA of the CDR3 is TGTGCCAGTCTACCGGGACACCGGGGAACTGAAGCTTTCTTT. This translates into CASLPGHRGTEAFF.

The chain employs TRBV20-1 and TRBJ2-3, with a possible D match to TRBD1 (6 bases). Germline CDR1 is DFQATT and CDR2 is SNEGSKA (reference sequence). Between the trimmed V and J ends, which lost 5 bases and 7 bases, there was a span of 10 bases. The CDR3 has 11 amino acids. CDR3 amino acids: CSAQGNYTQYF. In nucleotides, the CDR3 is TGCAGTGCTCAGGGGAACTATACGCAGTATTTT.

The chain couples TRBV6-2 or TRBV6-3 to TRBJ1-6, with D unclear. V lost 5 bases and J 0 bases, leaving 11 bases between the germline ends. The CDR3 totals 16 residues. CDR1 and CDR2 from the germline V gene are MNHEY and SVGEGT. CDR3 sequence (DNA): TGTGCCAGCAGTGTCGGCTGGAGCTCCTATAATTCACCCCTCCACTTT. Translated, it gives CASSVGWSSYNSPLHF.